This passage covers 25 T cell receptor beta chains from one sample sequenced in a study of cytomegalovirus exposure and HLA in healthy donors. Both 60 Vbeta primers and 13 Jbeta primers went into the PCR. Sequenced by immunoSEQ multiplex PCR; TCRdb stores in-frame clones only, minus some. The data hold about 120,000 clones, with roughly 80% observed a single time. Sequenced material: PBMCs. These receptors originate from a man aged 60-69 years in good health and CMV-seropositive.

This clone was detected a few times. The chain is built from TRBV27 and TRBJ2-7, with unresolved D. Germline V gene lookup returns CDR1 MNHEY and CDR2 SMNVEV (reference sequence). V shed 0 bases and J shed 3 bases, with 6 bases lying between them. The CDR3 extends over 13 amino acids. CDR3 protein: CASSLSSHYEQYF. The CDR3 region has the DNA TGTGCCAGCAGTTTATCAAGCCACTACGAGCAGTACTTC.

The J gene is TRBJ2-1, the V gene TRBV9; D may be TRBD2 (7 bases). Germline CDR1 SGDLS, CDR2 YYNGEE. The CDR3 has 18 residues. Trimming removed 0 bases from V and 4 bases from J, with 20 bases in between. The CDR3: CASSVGGGGANLYNEQFF. CDR3 bases: TGTGCCAGCAGCGTAGGGGGAGGGGGGGCTAATCTTTACAATGAGCAGTTCTTC.

The CDR3 reads CASGLAADGAGELFF. Here the CDR3 DNA reads TGTGCTAGTGGTTTGGCGGCCGACGGGGCCGGGGAGCTGTTTTTT. The chain joins TRBV12-5 to TRBJ2-2; tentatively, D is TRBD2 (5 bases). The V end was cut by 1 base, the J end by 6 bases, with 12 bases between. The CDR3 contains 15 residues. Germline CDR1 reads LGHNT; CDR2 reads FRNRAP.

V is TRBV9 and J is TRBJ2-7; 10 bases are a match to TRBD1. The germline V gene has CDR1 SGDLS and CDR2 YYNGEE. CDR3 length equals 15 residues. The V gene end was trimmed by 4 bases and the J gene end by 4 bases; junction bases not matched to a gene: 8. The CDR3 loop is CASSLGTGAEYEQYF. The CDR3 region has the DNA TGTGCCAGCAGCCTCGGGACAGGGGCCGAGTACGAGCAGTACTTC.

This clone was seen a few times. The chain uses TRBV5-5 and TRBJ2-1; 9 bases fit TRBD2. V lost 2 bases to trimming and J lost 2 bases; unmatched junction nucleotides: 11. Germline V gives CDR1 SGHKS, CDR2 YYEKEE (reference sequence). The CDR3 is 18 residues long. The CDR3 DNA reads as TGTGCCAGCAGCTTCAGGACTAGCGCTTCGTTGACCTACAATGAGCAGTTCTTC. It specifies CASSFRTSASLTYNEQFF. Based on the CDR3 plus reference TRBV5-5 and TRBJ2-1, the full variable domain is DAGVTQSPTHLIKTRGQQVTLRCSPISGHKSVSWYQQVLGQGPQFIFQYYEKEERGRGNFPDRFSARQFPNYSSELNVNALLLGDSALYLCASSFRTSASLTYNEQFFGPGTRLTVL.

Concerning this clone itself: Relative to the germline gene, one junction end is altered; a read error may explain this. The V call is TRBV7-3, the J call TRBJ1-1, with 11 bases matching TRBD1. Germline CDR1 SGHTA, CDR2 FQGTGA. The CDR3 consists of 15 residues. The DNA of the CDR3 is TGTGCCAGCAGCCTAACTGGGGACAGGGGGGCTGAAGCTTTCTTT. Translating gives CASSLTGDRGAEAFF. The complete variable domain, with remaining parts taken from reference TRBV7-3 and TRBJ1-1, reads GAGVSQTPSNKVTEKGKYVELRCDPISGHTALYWYRQSLGQGPEFLIYFQGTGAADDSGLPNDRFFAVRPEGSVSTLKIQRTERGDSAVYLCASSLTGDRGAEAFFGQGTRLTVV.

As DNA, the CDR3 is TGTGCCAGCAGCTTAGTCGGGGGGAGCACTGAAGCTTTCTTT. Protein sequence: CASSLVGGSTEAFF. This chain links TRBV13 with TRBJ1-1, with D perhaps matching TRBD1 (5 bases). The V end was cut by 1 base, the J end by 4 bases, with 10 bases between. Germline lookup yields CDR1 PRHDT and CDR2 FYEKMQ (reference sequence). This CDR3 is 14 amino acids long. The complete variable domain, with remaining parts taken from reference TRBV13 and TRBJ1-1, reads AAGVIQSPRHLIKEKRETATLKCYPIPRHDTVYWYQQGPGQDPQFLISFYEKMQSDKGSIPDRFSAQQFSDYHSELNMSSLELGDSALYFCASSLVGGSTEAFFGQGTRLTVV.

CDR3 region: CASSEGLAGGQETQYF. The DNA of the CDR3 is TGTGCCAGCAGTGAAGGGCTAGCGGGGGGGCAAGAGACCCAGTACTTC. The chain uses TRBV2 and TRBJ2-5, with 12 bases that match TRBD2. CDR1 and CDR2 (germline): SNHLY, FYNNEI. Trimming took 1 base from V and 2 from J; bases not matched to a gene: 2. The CDR3 has 16 amino acids.

This clone has only one observation. This chain uses TRBV5-6 with TRBJ2-4, with 8 positions matching TRBD2. V lost 0 bases, J lost 3 bases, and 8 bases stayed unmatched. This CDR3 is built from 17 residues. Germline assignment: CDR1 SGHDT and CDR2 YYEEEE. The CDR3 spells CASSLGTSGSRKNIQYF. For the CDR3, the DNA is TGTGCCAGCAGCTTGGGTACTAGCGGATCTCGCAAAAACATTCAGTACTTC.

Only a few counts were recorded for this clone. The chain has TRBV30 and TRBJ2-6, with D possibly TRBD1 on 6 matching bases. This CDR3 has 16 residues. V was cut by 3 bases and J by 2 bases, with 14 bases left in between. Germline loops: CDR1 GTSNPN, CDR2 SVGIG (reference sequence). The CDR3 DNA sequence: TGTGCCTGGAGGACAGCAAACAGGGCTGGGGCCAACGTCCTGACTTTC. This codes for CAWRTANRAGANVLTF.

The chain recombines TRBV6-6 with TRBJ1-1; 9 nucleotides align to TRBD1. Per germline, CDR1 MNHNY and CDR2 SVGAGI (reference sequence). The CDR3 sequence is 14 residues long. V shed 0 bases, J shed 14 bases, and the junction held 10 bases outside the gene matches. The CDR3 DNA reads as TGTGCCAGCAGTTACTCGGGGACAGGGTCTGATATCTTCTTT. It encodes CASSYSGTGSDIFF.

V is TRBV19 and J is TRBJ1-5; D is perhaps TRBD1 (6 bases). CDR3 length equals 15 residues. In germline, CDR1 is LNHDA, CDR2 SQIVND (reference sequence). V was shortened by 5 bases and J by 3 bases, with 14 bases between the two germline ends. The CDR3 DNA sequence: TGTGCCAGTAGTTACCCGGACAGATACAATCAGCCCCAGCATTTT. Translation gives CASSYPDRYNQPQHF.

V and J are TRBV5-1 and TRBJ1-2; maybe TRBD1 (6 bases). Per germline, CDR1 SGHRS and CDR2 YFSETQ. This CDR3 is 14 amino acids long. Trimming took 2 bases from V and 7 from J, leaving 15 bases between them. The CDR3 region is CASSLEGGRGGYTF. The CDR3 bases are TGCGCCAGCAGCTTAGAGGGGGGGCGTGGTGGCTACACCTTC.

The gene calls are TRBV5-1 and TRBJ2-5; 7 nucleotides agree with TRBD1. Germline V CDR1 and CDR2: SGHRS, YFSETQ. There are 15 residues in the CDR3. Losses at the gene ends were 0 bases for V and 2 bases for J; bases not matched to a gene: 4. The CDR3: CASSLVGTVQETQYF. CDR3 in DNA: TGCGCCAGCAGCTTGGTGGGGACAGTGCAAGAGACCCAGTACTTC.

This clone was found once. The rearrangement joins TRBV5-1 to TRBJ2-3, with D perhaps TRBD1 (5 bases). Trimming shortened V by 4 bases and J by 5 bases, and 14 bases separated the two germline ends. The CDR3 is 14 amino acids. Looked up from germline, CDR1 is SGHRS and CDR2 is YFSETQ. The CDR3 sequence is CASSPAVGEDTQYF. CDR3 DNA sequence: TGCGCCAGCAGCCCTGCGGTAGGGGAAGATACGCAGTATTTT.

This clone was seen a single time. The chain is built from TRBV5-1 and TRBJ2-5; 11 bases match TRBD1. Germline assignment: CDR1 SGHRS and CDR2 YFSETQ. CDR3 size: 15 residues. J was trimmed by 4 bases and V by 0 bases; bases with no gene match: 2. In nucleotides, the CDR3 is TGCGCCAGCAGCTTGGATGGGACAGGGGGAGAGACCCAGTACTTC. Its translation: CASSLDGTGGETQYF.

J is TRBJ2-1 and V is TRBV6-1; the D gene is possibly TRBD2 (6 bases). V was cut by 6 bases and J by 2 bases, with 14 bases left in between. Germline V gene lookup returns CDR1 MNHNS and CDR2 SASEGT. This CDR3 region has 15 residues. CDR3 amino acids: CASSAGLTPYNEQFF. Written as DNA, the CDR3 is TGTGCCAGCAGCGCCGGACTAACTCCCTACAATGAGCAGTTCTTC.

The gene calls are TRBV28 and TRBJ1-1; TRBD1 matches at 7 bases. This CDR3 spans 14 amino acids. After removal of 8 bases from V and 4 bases from J, the junction contained 10 bases not matched to a gene. Germline V gives CDR1 MDHEN, CDR2 SYDVKM. CDR3 loop: CASLRVRGITEAFF. CDR3 nucleotides: TGTGCCAGCCTTCGTGTCAGGGGGATCACTGAAGCTTTCTTT.

This sequence joins TRBV9 and TRBJ2-5, with a tentative D call TRBD2 (5 bases). CDR1 is SGDLS and CDR2 is YYNGEE in the germline V gene. The ends were cut back, 3 bases at V and 11 bases at J, with 20 bases in the middle. The CDR3 length is 14 residues. CDR3 in amino acids: CASSEYQLGWEQYF. The DNA for the CDR3 is TGTGCCAGCAGCGAGTATCAATTGGGTTGGGAGCAGTACTTC.

J is TRBJ1-5 and V is TRBV9, with 7 bases lining up with TRBD1. Losses at the gene ends were 4 bases for V and 7 bases for J; bases not matched to a gene: 8. The CDR3 runs 14 residues. CDR1 is SGDLS, CDR2 YYNGEE, per germline. The CDR3 sequence is CASSPTGSGQPQHF. The CDR3 DNA reads as TGTGCCAGCAGCCCGACAGGGTCGGGGCAGCCCCAGCATTTT.

J is TRBJ1-2 and V is TRBV5-5, with 11 bases identical to TRBD1. V trimming: 4 bases; J trimming: 8 bases; junction bases outside the gene matches: 13. Germline V gene sequence: CDR1 SGHKS, CDR2 YYEKEE (reference sequence). This CDR3 region has 16 residues. DNA of the CDR3: TGTGCCAGCAGCCCTGACCGGGACAGGGGGGTGAGGGGCTACACCTTC. The encoded protein is CASSPDRDRGVRGYTF.

The J gene is TRBJ2-1, the V gene TRBV10-3; TRBD2 matches 8 bases. The CDR3 totals 13 residues. J lost 5 bases, V lost 10 bases, and 7 bases had no gene match. Germline V lookup: CDR1 ENHRY, CDR2 SYGVKD. The CDR3: CATGGSKNNEQFF. CDR3 nucleotides: TGTGCCACGGGGGGGAGTAAGAACAATGAGCAGTTCTTC.

A single count supports this clone. V usage is TRBV11-1 and J usage is TRBJ2-1; 9 bases line up with TRBD2. Germline V CDR1 and CDR2: SGHAT, FQDESV (reference sequence). V shed 1 base, J shed 6 bases, and the junction held 13 bases outside the gene matches. CDR3 size: 18 residues. DNA of the CDR3: TGTGCCAGCAGCTTAGTGGGCCCCTCCAGCGGGAGGCCCAATGAGCAGTTCTTC. Amino acids: CASSLVGPSSGRPNEQFF.

This chain connects TRBV2 to TRBJ2-2; possible D gene TRBD1, 6 bases. The CDR3 length is 15 residues. CDR1 and CDR2 (germline): SNHLY, FYNNEI. Trimming shortened V by 8 bases and J by 2 bases, and 15 bases separated the two germline ends. As DNA, the CDR3 is TGTGCCAGCGGCTCCAGGGGCGGCAACACCGGGGAGCTGTTTTTT. This sequence encodes CASGSRGGNTGELFF.

The chain recombines TRBV27 with TRBJ1-1; tentative D call: TRBD1 (6 bases). The V and J ends lost 1 base and 1 base respectively, with 10 bases between them. CDR3 length: 15 residues. Germline values: CDR1 MNHEY, CDR2 SMNVEV (reference sequence). The CDR3 DNA sequence: TGTGCCAGCAGTTTATTTGGACAGACGAACACTGAAGCTTTCTTT. Amino acid sequence: CASSLFGQTNTEAFF.